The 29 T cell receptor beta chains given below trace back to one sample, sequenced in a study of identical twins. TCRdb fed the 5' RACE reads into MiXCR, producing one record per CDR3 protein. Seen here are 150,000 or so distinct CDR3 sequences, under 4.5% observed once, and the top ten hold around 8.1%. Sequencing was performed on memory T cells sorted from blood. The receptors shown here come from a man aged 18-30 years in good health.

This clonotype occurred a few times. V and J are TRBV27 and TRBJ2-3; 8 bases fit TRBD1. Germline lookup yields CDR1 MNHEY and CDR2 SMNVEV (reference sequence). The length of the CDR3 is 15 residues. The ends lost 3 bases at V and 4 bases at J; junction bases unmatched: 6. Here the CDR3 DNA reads TGTGCCAGCAGTTTGGGGGCAGGGGGCGCAGATACGCAGTATTTT. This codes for CASSLGAGGADTQYF.

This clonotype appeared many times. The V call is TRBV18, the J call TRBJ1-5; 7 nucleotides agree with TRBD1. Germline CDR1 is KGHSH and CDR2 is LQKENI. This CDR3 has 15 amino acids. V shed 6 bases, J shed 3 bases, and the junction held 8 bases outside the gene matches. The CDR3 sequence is CASSSRDRHNQPQHF. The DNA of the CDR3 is TGTGCCAGCTCGAGCCGGGACAGACACAATCAGCCCCAGCATTTT. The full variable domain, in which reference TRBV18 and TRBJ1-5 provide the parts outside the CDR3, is NAGVMQNPRHLVRRRGQEARLRCSPMKGHSHVYWYRQLPEEGLKFMVYLQKENIIDESGMPKERFSAEFPKEGPSILRIQQVVRGDSAAYFCASSSRDRHNQPQHFGDGTRLSIL.

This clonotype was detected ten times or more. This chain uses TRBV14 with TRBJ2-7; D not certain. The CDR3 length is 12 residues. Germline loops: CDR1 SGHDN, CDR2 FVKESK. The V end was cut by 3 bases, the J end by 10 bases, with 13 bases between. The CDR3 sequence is CASSHNTEFQYF. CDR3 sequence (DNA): TGTGCCAGCAGCCATAACACAGAATTCCAGTACTTC.

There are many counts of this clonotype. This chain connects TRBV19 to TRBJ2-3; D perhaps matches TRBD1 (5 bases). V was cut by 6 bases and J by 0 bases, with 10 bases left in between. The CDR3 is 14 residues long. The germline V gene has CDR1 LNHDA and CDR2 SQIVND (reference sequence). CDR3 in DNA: TGTGCCAGTAGAGAGGCAGGGAGCACAGATACGCAGTATTTT. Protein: CASREAGSTDTQYF.

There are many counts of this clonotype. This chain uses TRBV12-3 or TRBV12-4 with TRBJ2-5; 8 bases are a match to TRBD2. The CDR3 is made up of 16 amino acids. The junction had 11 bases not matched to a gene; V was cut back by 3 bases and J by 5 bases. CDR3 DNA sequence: TGTGCCAGCAGTTTTTCTATCAGCGGGGGTCGGGAGACCCAGTACTTC. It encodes CASSFSISGGRETQYF.

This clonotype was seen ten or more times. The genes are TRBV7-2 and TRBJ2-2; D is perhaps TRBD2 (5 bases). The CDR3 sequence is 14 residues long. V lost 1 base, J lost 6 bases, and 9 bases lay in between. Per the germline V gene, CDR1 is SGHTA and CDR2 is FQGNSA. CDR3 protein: CASSLDRGAGELFF. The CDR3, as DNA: TGTGCCAGCAGCTTAGATCGGGGAGCCGGGGAGCTGTTTTTT.

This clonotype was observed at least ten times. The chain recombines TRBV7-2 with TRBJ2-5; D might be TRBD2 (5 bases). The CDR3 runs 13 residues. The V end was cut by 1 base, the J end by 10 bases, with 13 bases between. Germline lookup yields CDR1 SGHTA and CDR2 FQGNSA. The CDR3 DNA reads TGTGCCAGCAGCTTAGATGGTTTCGGGGACCAGTACTTC. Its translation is CASSLDGFGDQYF.

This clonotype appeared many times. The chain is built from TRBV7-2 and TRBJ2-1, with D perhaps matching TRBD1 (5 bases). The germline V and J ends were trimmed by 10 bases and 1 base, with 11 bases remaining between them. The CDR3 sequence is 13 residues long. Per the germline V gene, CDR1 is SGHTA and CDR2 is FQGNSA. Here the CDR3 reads CATAGQSYNEQFF. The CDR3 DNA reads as TGTGCCACCGCCGGACAATCCTACAATGAGCAGTTCTTC.

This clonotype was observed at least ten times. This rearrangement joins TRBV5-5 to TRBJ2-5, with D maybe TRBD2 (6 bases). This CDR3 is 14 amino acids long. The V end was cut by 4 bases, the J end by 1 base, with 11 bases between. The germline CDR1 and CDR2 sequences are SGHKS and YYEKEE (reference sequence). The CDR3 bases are TGTGCCAGCAGCCGAGGGGACTTCCAAGAGACCCAGTACTTC. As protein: CASSRGDFQETQYF. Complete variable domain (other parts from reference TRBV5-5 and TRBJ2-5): DAGVTQSPTHLIKTRGQQVTLRCSPISGHKSVSWYQQVLGQGPQFIFQYYEKEERGRGNFPDRFSARQFPNYSSELNVNALLLGDSALYLCASSRGDFQETQYFGPGTRLLVL.

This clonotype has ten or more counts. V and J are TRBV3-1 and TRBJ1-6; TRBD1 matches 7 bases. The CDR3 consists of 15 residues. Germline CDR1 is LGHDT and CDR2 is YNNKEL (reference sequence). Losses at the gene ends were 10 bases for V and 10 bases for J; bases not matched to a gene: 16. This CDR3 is CATRDRWGIGSPLHF. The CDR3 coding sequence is TGTGCCACACGGGACAGATGGGGAATAGGATCACCCCTCCACTTT.

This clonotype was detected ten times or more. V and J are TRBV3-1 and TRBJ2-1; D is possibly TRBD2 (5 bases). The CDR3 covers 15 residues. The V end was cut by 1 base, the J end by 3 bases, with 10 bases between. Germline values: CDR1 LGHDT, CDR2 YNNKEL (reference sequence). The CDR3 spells CASSQAPTSYNEQFF. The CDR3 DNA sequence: TGTGCCAGCAGCCAAGCCCCAACTAGCTACAATGAGCAGTTCTTC.

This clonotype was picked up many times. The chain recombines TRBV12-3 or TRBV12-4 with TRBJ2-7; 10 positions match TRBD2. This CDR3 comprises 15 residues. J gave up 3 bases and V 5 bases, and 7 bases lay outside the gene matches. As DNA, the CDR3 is TGTGCCAGCAGTCCCGCTAGCGGGAGAGTCTACGAGCAGTACTTC. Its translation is CASSPASGRVYEQYF.

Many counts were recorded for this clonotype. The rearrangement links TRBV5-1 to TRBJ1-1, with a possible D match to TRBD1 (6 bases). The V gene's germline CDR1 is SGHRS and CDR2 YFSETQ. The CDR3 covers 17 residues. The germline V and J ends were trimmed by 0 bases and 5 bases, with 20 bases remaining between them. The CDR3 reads CASSLEGGRGFGTEAFF. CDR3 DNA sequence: TGCGCCAGCAGCTTGGAGGGGGGCAGAGGTTTCGGAACTGAAGCTTTCTTT.

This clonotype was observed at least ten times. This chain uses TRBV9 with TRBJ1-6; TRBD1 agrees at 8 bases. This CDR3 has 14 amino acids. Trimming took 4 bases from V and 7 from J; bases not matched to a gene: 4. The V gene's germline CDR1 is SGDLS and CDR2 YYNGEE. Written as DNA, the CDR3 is TGTGCCAGCAGCCCCGGACAGGGAAATTCACCCCTCCACTTT. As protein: CASSPGQGNSPLHF. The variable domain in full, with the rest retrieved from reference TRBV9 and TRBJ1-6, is DSGVTQTPKHLITATGQRVTLRCSPRSGDLSVYWYQQSLDQGLQFLIQYYNGEERAKGNILERFSAQQFPDLHSELNLSSLELGDSALYFCASSPGQGNSPLHFGNGTRLTVT.

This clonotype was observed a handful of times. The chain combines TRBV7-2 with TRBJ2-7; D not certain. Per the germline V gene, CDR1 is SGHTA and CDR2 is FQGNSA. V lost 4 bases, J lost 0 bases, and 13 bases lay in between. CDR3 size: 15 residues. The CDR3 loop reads CASSSDPASSYEQYF. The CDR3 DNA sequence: TGTGCCAGCAGCTCGGATCCGGCGAGCTCCTACGAGCAGTACTTC.

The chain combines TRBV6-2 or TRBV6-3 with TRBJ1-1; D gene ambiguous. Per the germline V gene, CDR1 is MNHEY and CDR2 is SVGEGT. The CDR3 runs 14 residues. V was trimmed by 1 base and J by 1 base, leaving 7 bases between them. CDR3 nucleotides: TGTGCCAGCAGTTACTTGGGAGAGAACACTGAAGCTTTCTTT. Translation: CASSYLGENTEAFF.

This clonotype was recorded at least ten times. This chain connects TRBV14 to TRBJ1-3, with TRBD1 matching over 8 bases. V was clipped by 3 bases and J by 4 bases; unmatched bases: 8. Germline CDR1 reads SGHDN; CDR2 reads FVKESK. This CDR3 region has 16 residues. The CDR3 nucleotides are TGTGCCAGCAGCCACTCACAGGGGGTTTCGGGAAACACCATATATTTT. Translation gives CASSHSQGVSGNTIYF.

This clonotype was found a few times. CDR3: CARKGSGNTIYF. The CDR3 nucleotides are TGTGCCAGGAAAGGGTCGGGAAACACCATATATTTT. The chain employs TRBV2 and TRBJ1-3, with D unclear. V lost 9 bases and J 4 bases, leaving 10 bases between the germline ends. Germline loops: CDR1 SNHLY, CDR2 FYNNEI. This CDR3 contains 12 residues.

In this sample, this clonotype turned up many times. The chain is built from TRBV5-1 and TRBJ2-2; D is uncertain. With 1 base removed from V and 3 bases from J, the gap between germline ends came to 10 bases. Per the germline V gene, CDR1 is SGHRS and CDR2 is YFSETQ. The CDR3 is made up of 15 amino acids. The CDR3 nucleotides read TGCGCCAGCAGCTTGACAGTTTCGGACACCGGGGAGCTGTTTTTT. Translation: CASSLTVSDTGELFF.

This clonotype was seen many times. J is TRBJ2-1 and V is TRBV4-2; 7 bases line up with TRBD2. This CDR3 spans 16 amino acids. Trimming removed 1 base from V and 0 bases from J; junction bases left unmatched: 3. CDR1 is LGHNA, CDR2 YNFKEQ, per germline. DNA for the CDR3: TGTGCCAGCAGCCAAGTCGGCGGGAGCTCCTACAATGAGCAGTTCTTC. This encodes CASSQVGGSSYNEQFF.

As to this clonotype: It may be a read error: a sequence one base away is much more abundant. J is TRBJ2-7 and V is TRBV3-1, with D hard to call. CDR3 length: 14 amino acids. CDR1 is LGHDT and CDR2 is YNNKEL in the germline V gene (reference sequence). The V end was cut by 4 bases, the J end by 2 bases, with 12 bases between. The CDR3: CASSPRTGPYEQYF. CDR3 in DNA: TGTGCCAGCAGCCCTCGTACCGGGCCCTACGAGCAGTACTTC.

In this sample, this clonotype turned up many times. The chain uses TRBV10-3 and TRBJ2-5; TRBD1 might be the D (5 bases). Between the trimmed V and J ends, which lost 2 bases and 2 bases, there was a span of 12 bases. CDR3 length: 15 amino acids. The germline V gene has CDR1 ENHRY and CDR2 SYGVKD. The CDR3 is CAISEGAVVQETQYF. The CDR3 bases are TGTGCCATCAGTGAGGGGGCAGTTGTGCAAGAGACCCAGTACTTC.

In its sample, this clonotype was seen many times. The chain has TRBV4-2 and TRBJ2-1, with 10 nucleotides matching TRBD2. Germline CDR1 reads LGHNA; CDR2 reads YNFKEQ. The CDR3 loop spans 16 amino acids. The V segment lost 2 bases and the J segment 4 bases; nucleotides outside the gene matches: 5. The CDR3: CASSQYTSGNYNEQFF. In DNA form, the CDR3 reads TGTGCCAGCAGCCAATATACTAGCGGGAATTACAATGAGCAGTTCTTC.

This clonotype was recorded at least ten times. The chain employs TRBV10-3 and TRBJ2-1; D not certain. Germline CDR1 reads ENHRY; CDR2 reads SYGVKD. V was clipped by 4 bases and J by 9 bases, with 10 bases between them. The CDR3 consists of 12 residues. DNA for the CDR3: TGTGCCATCAGTGGGACCTCCGGTGAGCAGTTCTTC. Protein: CAISGTSGEQFF.

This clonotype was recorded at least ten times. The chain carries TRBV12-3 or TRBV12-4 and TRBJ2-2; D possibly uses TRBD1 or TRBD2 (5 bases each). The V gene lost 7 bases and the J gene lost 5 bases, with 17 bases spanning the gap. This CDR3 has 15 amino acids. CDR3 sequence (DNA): TGTGCCAGCAAGAATGGGACCCCTGTTACCGGGGAGCTGTTTTTT. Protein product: CASKNGTPVTGELFF.

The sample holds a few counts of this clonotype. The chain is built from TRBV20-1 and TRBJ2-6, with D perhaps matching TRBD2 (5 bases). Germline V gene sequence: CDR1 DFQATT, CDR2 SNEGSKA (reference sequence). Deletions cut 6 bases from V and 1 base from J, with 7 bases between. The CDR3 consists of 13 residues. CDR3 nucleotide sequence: TGCAGTGCCGAGGGATCTGGGGCCAACGTCCTGACTTTC. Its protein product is CSAEGSGANVLTF.

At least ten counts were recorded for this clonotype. The CDR3 DNA is TGTGCCAGCAGTTTACTGGGGGTTACGCAGTATTTT. Protein sequence: CASSLLGVTQYF. This rearrangement joins TRBV28 to TRBJ2-3, with D possibly called TRBD1 or TRBD2 (5 bases each). Deletions cut 2 bases from V and 8 bases from J, with 8 bases between. The CDR3 covers 12 residues. The germline gives CDR1 MDHEN, CDR2 SYDVKM.

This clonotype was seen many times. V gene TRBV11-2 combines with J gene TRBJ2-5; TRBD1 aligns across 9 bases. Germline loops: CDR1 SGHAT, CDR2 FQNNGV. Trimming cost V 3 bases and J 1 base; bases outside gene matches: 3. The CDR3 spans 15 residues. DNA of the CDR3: TGTGCCAGCAGCTTCTCACAGGGGGCCCAAGAGACCCAGTACTTC. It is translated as CASSFSQGAQETQYF.

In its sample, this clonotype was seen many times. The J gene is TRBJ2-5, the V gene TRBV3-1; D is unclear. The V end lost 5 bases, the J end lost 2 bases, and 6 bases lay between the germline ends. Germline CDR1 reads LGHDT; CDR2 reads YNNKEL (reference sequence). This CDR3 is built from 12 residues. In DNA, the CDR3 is TGTGCCAGCAGCGTTAAACAAGAGACCCAGTACTTC. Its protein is CASSVKQETQYF.